A selection of T cell receptor beta chains follows, all from one sample in a study of a mutant IDH1 vaccine in newly diagnosed glioma. The table came from immunoSEQ multiplex PCR; TCRdb's copy has only in-frame clones and leaves some out. This repertoire shows 75,000 to 95,000 clones, roughly 89% found once; its top ten account for roughly 0.81%. What these receptors recognize is not known. Sample: PBMCs, taken from a glioma patient whose treatment included an IDH1 peptide vaccine. Source of these receptors: a woman aged 45-65 years with glioma. Both conserved end residues are part of each CDR3. D genes are given only for firm matches. Size values are once, few and many counts, or a class for expanded clones, and some rows have none.

>TRBJ2-2|.|.|TRBV6-5
CASSYRRGVTGELFF
TGTGCCAGCAGTTACCGGCGGGGAGTCACCGGGGAGCTGTTTTTT
>TRBJ2-2|TRBD2|few|TRBV7-9
CASSLSGANTGELFF
TGTGCCAGCAGTCTGAGCGGGGCGAACACCGGGGAGCTGTTTTTT
>TRBJ2-7|.|.|TRBV28
CASSFGGGGQYF
TGTGCCAGCAGTTTCGGGGGTGGCGGGCAGTACTTC
>TRBJ1-1|TRBD1|.|TRBV6-1
CASRSGTGRHTEAFF
TGTGCCAGCAGGTCCGGGACAGGGAGGCACACTGAAGCTTTCTTT
>TRBJ1-1|.|few|TRBV19
CASAGWTEAFF
TGTGCCAGCGCGGGGTGGACTGAAGCTTTCTTT
>TRBJ2-6|.|.|TRBV27
CASRINSGANVLTF
TGTGCCAGCAGGATCAACTCTGGGGCCAACGTCCTGACTTTC
>TRBJ2-1|TRBD1|.|TRBV7-3
CASSFLPQGAEVEQFF
TGTGCCAGCAGCTTTCTGCCACAGGGGGCGGAGGTTGAGCAGTTCTTC
>TRBJ2-2|.|.|TRBV19
CASRPGHATVTGELFF
TGTGCCAGTCGTCCGGGACACGCAACGGTCACCGGGGAGCTGTTTTTT
>TRBJ2-5|.|.|TRBV27
CASSSLSQETQYF
TGTGCCAGCAGTTCCCTCTCCCAAGAGACCCAGTACTTC
>TRBJ2-1|TRBD2|.|TRBV13
CASSLGHFAGAYNEQFF
TGTGCCAGCAGCTTAGGTCATTTCGCGGGAGCCTACAATGAGCAGTTCTTC
>TRBJ1-1|.|few|TRBV30
CASPGPRNTEAFF
TGTGCCTCCCCGGGACCGAGGAACACTGAAGCTTTCTTT
>TRBJ1-4|TRBD1|.|TRBV5-4
CASSSMTGRLEKLFF
TGTGCCAGCAGCTCGATGACAGGGAGATTAGAAAAACTGTTTTTT
>TRBJ2-1|TRBD1|.|TRBV7-8
CASSSPGQTTNEQFF
TGTGCCAGCAGCTCCCCGGGACAGACCACCAATGAGCAGTTCTTC
>TRBJ1-6|.|.|TRBV11-2
CASSFGGANSPLHF
TGTGCCAGCTCTTTTGGGGGGGCTAATTCACCCCTCCACTTT
>TRBJ2-7|.|.|TRBV28
CASRPTGTYEQYF
TGTGCCAGCAGGCCAACAGGGACCTACGAGCAGTACTTC
>TRBJ1-5|.|once|TRBV25-1
CASSEGGGQQPQHF
TGTGCCAGCAGTGAAGGAGGGGGGCAACAGCCCCAGCATTTT
>TRBJ1-1|.|.|TRBV6-6
CASSYSQGRGTEAFF
TGTGCCAGCAGTTACTCGCAGGGAAGGGGTACTGAAGCTTTCTTT
>TRBJ1-1|.|.|TRBV7-3
CASSLTGGTEAFF
TGTGCCAGCAGCTTAACGGGGGGCACTGAAGCTTTCTTT
>TRBJ1-5|.|few|TRBV9
CASSVEAGNQPQHF
TGTGCCAGCAGCGTCGAGGCAGGAAATCAGCCCCAGCATTTT
>TRBJ2-7|TRBD1|.|TRBV29-1
CSVSNLQGIGEQYF
TGCAGCGTTTCGAATCTACAGGGGATCGGCGAGCAGTACTTC
>TRBJ2-1|TRBD2|.|TRBV13
CASSLVAGAYNEQFF
TGTGCCAGCAGCTTAGTGGCGGGAGCCTACAATGAGCAGTTCTTC
>TRBJ2-7|TRBD1|.|TRBV2
CASYGDRVPYEQYF
TGTGCCAGCTACGGCGACAGGGTTCCCTACGAGCAGTACTTC
>TRBJ2-5|.|.|TRBV18
CASSNTGSQEKTQYF
TGTGCCAGCTCAAATACCGGGTCACAAGAGAAGACCCAGTACTTC
>TRBJ2-7|.|.|TRBV6-1
CASSERRGIYEQYF
TGTGCCAGCAGTGAACGAAGGGGTATCTACGAGCAGTACTTC
>TRBJ2-4|.|once|TRBV30
CAWSGSSKNIQYF
TGTGCCTGGAGTGGGTCTTCCAAAAACATTCAGTACTTC
>TRBJ2-3|.|.|TRBV10-3
CAISRIGSTDTQYF
TGTGCCATCAGCCGTATAGGCAGCACAGATACGCAGTATTTT
>TRBJ1-5|.|.|TRBV21-1
CASRQTGSQPQHF
TGTGCCAGCAGACAGACAGGTAGCCAGCCCCAGCATTTT
>TRBJ1-4|.|few|TRBV29-1
CSAIQGMGSEKLFF
TGCAGCGCTATCCAGGGGATGGGTAGTGAAAAACTGTTTTTT
>TRBJ2-3|TRBD2|.|TRBV7-3
CASSRTSGSDGDTQYF
TGTGCCAGCAGCAGGACTAGCGGGAGCGATGGAGATACGCAGTATTTT
>TRBJ1-5|TRBD1|.|TRBV10-3
CAISGQGQGDQPQHF
TGTGCCATCAGTGGACAGGGGCAAGGGGATCAGCCCCAGCATTTT
>TRBJ2-5|.|few|TRBV9
CASSVEAGVETQYF
TGTGCCAGCAGCGTAGAGGCAGGGGTAGAGACCCAGTACTTC
>TRBJ1-2|.|once|TRBV10-3
CAMAPGTIDYGYTF
TGTGCCATGGCCCCAGGGACAATAGACTATGGCTACACCTTC
>TRBJ2-2|.|.|TRBV5-1
CASSRDGENTGELFF
TGCGCCAGCAGCCGGGATGGCGAGAACACCGGGGAGCTGTTTTTT
>TRBJ1-1|.|.|TRBV6-1
CASSEALGAFF
TGTGCCAGCAGTGAAGCCCTCGGGGCTTTCTTT
>TRBJ2-5|TRBD1|.|TRBV5-6
CASSLARDSGQETQYF
TGTGCCAGCAGCTTGGCCCGGGACAGTGGACAAGAGACCCAGTACTTC
>TRBJ1-5|TRBD1|.|TRBV10-3
CAISEQGFGNQPQHF
TGTGCCATCAGTGAACAGGGGTTTGGGAATCAGCCCCAGCATTTT
>TRBJ1-6|.|.|TRBV30
CAWSLQNNSPLHF
TGTGCCTGGAGCTTACAGAATAATTCACCCCTCCACTTT
>TRBJ1-2|.|.|TRBV5-1
CASSPREGSYGYTF
TGCGCCAGCAGCCCCCGGGAGGGAAGCTATGGCTACACCTTC
>TRBJ2-1|TRBD2|.|TRBV5-1
CASSLGLAGGRYNEQFF
TGCGCCAGCAGCTTGGGACTAGCGGGAGGGAGGTACAATGAGCAGTTCTTC
>TRBJ1-3|.|.|TRBV7-2
CASRPGRTGNTIYF
TGTGCCAGCAGGCCAGGGAGGACTGGAAACACCATATATTTT
>TRBJ2-5|TRBD2|.|TRBV19
CATLGLAGVGEETQYF
TGTGCCACCCTGGGACTAGCGGGAGTTGGGGAAGAGACCCAGTACTTC
>TRBJ1-1|.|.|TRBV29-1
CSADTEAFF
TGCAGCGCTGACACTGAAGCTTTCTTT
>TRBJ1-1|TRBD1|.|TRBV5-6
CASSSWGRTGEAEAFF
TGTGCCAGCAGTTCGTGGGGGCGGACAGGGGAAGCTGAAGCTTTCTTT
>TRBJ1-2|TRBD1|.|TRBV7-9
CASSLDGQGVDGYTF
TGTGCCAGCAGTCTCGACGGACAGGGAGTGGACGGCTACACCTTC
>TRBJ1-1|TRBD1|.|TRBV28
CASSLHLVGTGWHTEAFF
TGTGCCAGCAGTTTACATCTCGTGGGGACAGGGTGGCACACTGAAGCTTTCTTT
>TRBJ2-1|.|.|TRBV6-5
CASSYSISADNEQFF
TGTGCCAGCAGTTACTCGATTAGCGCGGACAATGAGCAGTTCTTC
>TRBJ2-1|.|.|TRBV28
CASSFLLANNEQFF
TGTGCCAGCAGTTTTTTACTAGCTAACAATGAGCAGTTCTTC
>TRBJ1-5|.|.|TRBV5-6
CASSSVGVNQPQHF
TGTGCCAGCAGCTCGGTGGGGGTTAATCAGCCCCAGCATTTT
>TRBJ1-5|.|.|TRBV19
CASSIGRGNNQPQHF
TGTGCCAGTAGTATAGGTCGGGGAAACAATCAGCCCCAGCATTTT
>TRBJ2-4|TRBD2|.|TRBV5-4
CASSWRGGWDKNIQYF
TGTGCCAGCAGCTGGCGGGGGGGATGGGACAAAAACATTCAGTACTTC
>TRBJ2-3|.|.|TRBV5-1
CASSLHAADTQYF
TGCGCCAGCAGCTTACACGCCGCAGATACGCAGTATTTT
>TRBJ1-2|.|.|TRBV5-4
CASSLVGSRYTF
TGTGCCAGCAGCTTGGTGGGCAGCCGCTACACCTTC
>TRBJ1-2|.|few|TRBV19
CASSHRALGGYTF
TGTGCCAGTAGTCACCGGGCCCTTGGGGGCTACACCTTC
>TRBJ1-5|.|.|TRBV7-8
CASSLVSGQNQPQHF
TGTGCCAGCAGCTTAGTAAGTGGACAAAATCAGCCCCAGCATTTT
>TRBJ2-5|.|.|TRBV5-4
CASSLRDRETQYF
TGTGCCAGCAGCTTGCGGGATCGGGAGACCCAGTACTTC
>TRBJ1-2|.|.|TRBV4-2
CASSQDLQDNYGYTF
TGTGCCAGCAGCCAAGATCTCCAGGATAACTATGGCTACACCTTC
>TRBJ2-1|.|once|TRBV30
CAWGGLEQFF
TGTGCCTGGGGGGGGCTTGAGCAGTTCTTC
>TRBJ2-2|.|.|TRBV27
CASTMANTGELFF
TGTGCCAGCACCATGGCGAACACCGGGGAGCTGTTTTTT
>TRBJ2-7|.|.|TRBV2
CASSRTESYEQYF
TGTGCCAGCAGTCGGACTGAGTCCTACGAGCAGTACTTC
>TRBJ1-2|.|.|TRBV6-1
CASTPLQGLQDGYTF
TGTGCCAGCACCCCACTGCAGGGGCTCCAAGATGGCTACACCTTC